The clone carrying this T cell receptor beta chain was found a few times. Its antigen is unknown. This entry is derived from a study of post-analysis software for immune sequencing data. Whole-study context: As for disease course, relapsing-remitting, secondary progressive and progressive-relapsing multiple sclerosis were all included.

cDNA libraries for TCR beta contained unique molecular identifiers. Yield was 500,000 or so cDNA molecules from roughly 0.93 to 9.6 million T cells. Using its own MiXCR run on the PCR reads, TCRdb lists one record per CDR3 protein. The sample carries hundreds of thousands of distinct CDR3 sequences, 59% recorded once. The CDR3 contains 12 residues. The V and J ends lost 6 bases and 3 bases, in that order; junction bases with no gene match: 2. CDR1 is SQVTM, CDR2 ANQGSEA, per germline. General study results and limits: Diversity measured as normalized Chao1 was significantly lower in multiple sclerosis patients than in controls. Same-batch samples co-clustered strongly by F measure. TRBV5-6, TRBV5-1 and TRBV20-1 belonged to a set of about 5 TRBV segments that were more frequent in patients than controls.

The sequence derives from a girl aged 2 to 10 with multiple sclerosis. The sample was blood. The V call is TRBV29-1, the J call TRBJ2-5; 9 nucleotides agree with TRBD2. As DNA, the CDR3 is TGCAGCGTATTAGCGGGGGAAGAGACCCAGTACTTC. Translating it yields CSVLAGEETQYF.